One sample yielded the 13 T cell receptor beta chains listed below, sequenced in a study of T cell clonality in common variable immunodeficiency. Assay: immunoSEQ multiplex PCR; the TCRdb copy retains only in-frame clones and omits some. Singletons are absent from the sample, which has tens of thousands of clones. Sequences were obtained from peripheral blood mononuclear cells. The source is a person aged 18 to 70 in good health.

This clone appeared many times. Sequencing ends 3 residues short of the CDR3 end; the germline J gene provides the rest. The J gene is TRBJ1-2, the V gene TRBV30; a possible D gene is TRBD1 (5 bases). The CDR3 runs to 13 residues. Germline V gives CDR1 GTSNPN, CDR2 SVGIG (reference sequence). With 2 bases removed from V and 4 bases from J, the gap between germline ends came to 11 bases. Partial CDR3 DNA: TGTGCCTGGAGTTGGGCAGGGTCCTATGGC. It is translated as CAWSWAGSYG. The CDR3, in full, reads CAWSWAGSYGYTF.

This clone was picked up many times. The read halts 3 residues ahead of the CDR3 end, with the missing end drawn from the germline J gene. The chain recombines TRBV19 with TRBJ2-7; 10 bases agree with TRBD1. Germline V gene data show CDR1 as LNHDA and CDR2 as SQIVND (reference sequence). After removal of 2 bases from V and 3 bases from J, the junction contained 7 bases not matched to a gene. The CDR3 contains 16 residues. This CDR3 is CASSISGTGEGYEQYF. CDR3 DNA, as far as it was read: TGTGCCAGTAGTATATCGGGGACAGGGGAGGGCTACGAG.

This clone was observed many times. The CDR3 region is CSARAGTGGHEAFF. The CDR3 DNA, read in part, is TGCAGTGCTAGAGCGGGGACAGGGGGCCATGAA. This rearrangement joins TRBV20-1 to TRBJ1-1; 12 bases are shared with TRBD1. The CDR3 extends 3 residues past the end of the read, so its final part is completed from the germline J gene. The CDR3 has 14 amino acids. The V gene's germline CDR1 is DFQATT and CDR2 SNEGSKA (reference sequence). J lost 7 bases, V lost 1 base, and 4 bases had no gene match.

This clone occurred many times. Coverage ceases 3 residues before the CDR3 finishes, and the germline J gene fills in the end. The chain carries TRBV6-2 or TRBV6-3 and TRBJ1-4; 9 nucleotides align to TRBD1. V trimming: 6 bases; J trimming: 1 base; junction bases outside the gene matches: 6. The germline V gene has CDR1 MNHEY and CDR2 SVGEGT. CDR3 length: 16 residues. The DNA read from the CDR3 is TGTGCCAGCAGCGGACAGGGGCGAGGAACTAATGAAAAA. It translates to CASSGQGRGTNEK. The whole CDR3 protein is CASSGQGRGTNEKLFF.

This clone was seen a few times. The read ends 3 residues before the CDR3 terminus; that terminus is restored from the germline J gene. This chain links TRBV19 with TRBJ2-7, with D maybe TRBD1 (7 bases). The CDR3 contains 14 residues. Germline-derived CDR1 and CDR2 are LNHDA and SQIVND (reference sequence). Trimming removed 4 bases from V and 2 bases from J, with 12 bases in between. The sequenced CDR3 bases are TGTGCCAGTAGTACAGGGGGGTTGACCTACGAG. The encoded protein is CASSTGGLTYE. The whole CDR3 region reads CASSTGGLTYEQYF.

As to this clone: The read halts 3 residues ahead of the CDR3 end, with the missing end drawn from the germline J gene. The rearrangement uses TRBV2 and TRBJ1-2; 7 bases agree with TRBD1. This CDR3 has 16 residues. Germline values: CDR1 SNHLY, CDR2 FYNNEI. Incomplete CDR3 DNA: TGTGCCAGCACCACCCGACAGGGACTGGGTTACAATGAC. Amino acid sequence: CASTTRQGLGYND. The full CDR3 protein is CASTTRQGLGYNDYTF.

Regarding this clone: The CDR3 end lies 3 residues beyond the end of the read and is filled in from the germline J gene. Other nucleotide sequences in the sample specify the same CDR3. This chain uses TRBV7-9 with TRBJ2-3; D remains ambiguous. V lost 5 bases, J lost 1 base, and 13 bases lay in between. The germline CDR1 and CDR2 sequences are SEHNR and FQNEAQ (reference sequence). The CDR3 runs 15 residues. Partial CDR3 DNA: TGTGCCAGCAGCCTACGTCTCAGGCGCACAGATACG. It is translated as CASSLRLRRTDT. The CDR3 in full is CASSLRLRRTDTQYF.

Worth noting for this clone: The read ends 3 residues early relative to the CDR3; the germline J gene fills the gap. The rearrangement joins TRBV5-1 to TRBJ2-3; 7 bases map to TRBD2. V gave up 0 bases and J gave up 4 bases; unmatched junction bases: 5. This CDR3 contains 15 residues. Germline loops: CDR1 SGHRS, CDR2 YFSETQ. The CDR3 protein is CASSLDAGAADTQYF. The DNA read from the CDR3 is TGCGCCAGCAGCTTGGACGCGGGAGCGGCAGATACG.

This clone was counted ten times or more. The CDR3 end lies 3 residues beyond the end of the read and is filled in from the germline J gene. The chain recombines TRBV7-3 with TRBJ2-7; possibly TRBD2 for D (6 bases). With 3 bases removed from V and 4 bases from J, the gap between germline ends came to 13 bases. This CDR3 region has 14 residues. Germline assignment: CDR1 SGHTA and CDR2 FQGTGA. CDR3 region: CASSFGGIRYEQYF. CDR3 DNA, as far as it was read: TGTGCCAGCAGCTTTGGGGGGATTCGATACGAG.

This clone was recorded at least ten times. The read falls 3 residues short of the CDR3 end, and the missing part is taken from the germline J gene. The chain couples TRBV29-1 to TRBJ1-5; 12 nucleotides match TRBD1. The V segment lost 4 bases and the J segment 6 bases; nucleotides outside the gene matches: 7. The CDR3 loop spans 15 amino acids. The germline gives CDR1 SQVTM, CDR2 ANQGSEA. Here the CDR3 reads CSVGTGTGGGQPQHF. Incomplete CDR3 DNA: TGCAGCGTTGGAACCGGGACAGGGGGCGGTCAGCCC. The full variable domain, rest sourced from reference TRBV29-1 and TRBJ1-5, is SAVISQKPSRDICQRGTSLTIQCQVDSQVTMMFWYRQQPGQSLTLIATANQGSEATYESGFVIDKFPISRPNLTFSTLTVSNMSPEDSSIYLCSVGTGTGGGQPQHFGDGTRLSIL.

A few counts support this clone. The sequenced CDR3 bases are TGTGCCAGCAGCCCTTCGGGCAGGGGATCCCCG. Protein product: CASSPSGRGSP. The full CDR3 reads CASSPSGRGSPLFF. V usage is TRBV7-8 and J usage is TRBJ2-2; TRBD1 might be the D (6 bases). The missing CDR3 end, 3 residues past where the read stops, is filled in from the germline J gene. Germline V CDR1 and CDR2: SGHVS, FQNEAQ. This CDR3 comprises 14 residues.

This clone was seen at least ten times. The CDR3 loop reads CASSLLADQETQYF. The sequenced part of the CDR3 DNA is TGTGCCAGCAGCTTGTTGGCAGACCAAGAGACC. V and J are TRBV5-4 and TRBJ2-5; no firm D call. The read finishes 3 residues shy of the CDR3 end, and the germline J gene is used to complete it. The CDR3 loop spans 14 amino acids. The germline V gene encodes CDR1 SGHNT and CDR2 YYREEE (reference sequence). Trimming took off 1 base at V and 0 bases at J, with 7 bases between the two ends.

This clone was seen repeatedly, ten times or more. The read gets to within 3 residues of the CDR3 end, and the germline J gene fills in the rest. The chain links TRBV20-1 to TRBJ2-3; the D gene is possibly TRBD2 (5 bases). Germline assignment: CDR1 DFQATT and CDR2 SNEGSKA (reference sequence). V lost 5 bases and J lost 2, with 14 bases in between. CDR3 length: 14 residues. CDR3 DNA, as far as it was read: TGCAGTGCTCATACCGAGCGGCACACAGATACG. Residues: CSAHTERHTDT. The complete CDR3 reads CSAHTERHTDTQYF.